These 32 T cell receptor beta chains originate from one sample sequenced in a study of blood T cell repertoires in COVID-19. Data came from immunoSEQ multiplex PCR; TCRdb stores just in-frame clones and leaves some out. The sample holds 100,000 to 150,000 clones; about 94% are singletons and the top ten take 2.1%. Sequencing used peripheral blood. Every receptor here comes from a man aged 50-60 years with COVID-19, enrolled during active disease.

The chain employs TRBV6-5 and TRBJ2-2, with D possibly TRBD2 on 6 matching bases. The germline V gene has CDR1 MNHEY and CDR2 SVGAGI. Deletions cut 8 bases from V and 2 bases from J, with 12 bases between. CDR3 length: 14 residues. The CDR3 spells CASRRGSNTGELFF. In DNA form, the CDR3 reads TGTGCCAGCCGCCGGGGGTCCAACACCGGGGAGCTGTTTTTT.

The V call is TRBV5-1, the J call TRBJ2-3, with 8 bases matching TRBD2. From germline, CDR1 is SGHRS and CDR2 YFSETQ. Trimming took 0 bases from V and 2 from J; bases not matched to a gene: 2. The CDR3 has 15 residues. CDR3 sequence: CASSLAGGDTDTQYF. The CDR3 DNA reads TGCGCCAGCAGCTTGGCCGGGGGGGACACAGATACGCAGTATTTT.

The genes are TRBV7-2 and TRBJ2-3; 11 bases are a match to TRBD2. The CDR3 runs to 18 residues. Germline-derived CDR1 and CDR2 are SGHTA and FQGNSA. Trimming at V came to 6 bases and at J to 0 bases, leaving 11 bases not matched to a gene. CDR3 in DNA: TGTGCCAGCAGGCCTAGACTAGCGGGACTTCCCAGCACAGATACGCAGTATTTT. Its protein product is CASRPRLAGLPSTDTQYF. The entire variable domain, with the rest obtained from reference TRBV7-2 and TRBJ2-3, is as follows: GAGVSQSPSNKVTEKGKDVELRCDPISGHTALYWYRQSLGQGLEFLIYFQGNSAPDKSGLPSDRFSAERTGGSVSTLTIQRTQQEDSAVYLCASRPRLAGLPSTDTQYFGPGTRLTVL.

V is TRBV3-1 (or the pseudogene TRBV3-2) and J is TRBJ2-7; 7 nucleotides agree with TRBD1. CDR1 is LGHDT, CDR2 YNNKEL, per germline (reference sequence). The V segment lost 2 bases and the J segment 6 bases; nucleotides outside the gene matches: 7. The CDR3 extends over 14 amino acids. The CDR3 here is CASSQIQGRGEQYF. The CDR3 DNA sequence: TGTGCCAGCAGCCAAATACAGGGGCGCGGCGAGCAGTACTTC.

CDR3 coding DNA: TGTGCCAGCAGCTTGCCGGGACAGGGGGGAAATGAGCAGTTCTTC. Translating gives CASSLPGQGGNEQFF. The V call is TRBV5-4, the J call TRBJ2-1; 11 bases are a match to TRBD1. J lost 7 bases, V lost 1 base, and 4 bases had no gene match. Germline CDR1 reads SGHNT; CDR2 reads YYREEE (reference sequence). This CDR3 spans 15 amino acids.

The rearrangement uses TRBV4-1 and TRBJ2-2; D is undetermined. CDR1 and CDR2 from the germline V gene are MGHRA and YSYEKL. Trimming pared 0 bases from V and 1 base from J, leaving 15 bases between. The CDR3 is 18 residues long. CDR3 nucleotide sequence: TGCGCCAGCAGCCAAGATCCGGCAGGCCCAAAGAACACCGGGGAGCTGTTTTTT. It is translated as CASSQDPAGPKNTGELFF.

V usage is TRBV3-1 (or the pseudogene TRBV3-2) and J usage is TRBJ2-7; D is possibly TRBD2 (5 bases). Germline V lookup: CDR1 LGHDT, CDR2 YNNKEL (reference sequence). The V end was cut by 1 base, the J end by 4 bases, with 14 bases between. This CDR3 has 15 amino acids. The CDR3 region has the DNA TGTGCCAGCAGCCAAGCCCTAGCCGCCGTTTACGAGCAGTACTTC. Translating gives CASSQALAAVYEQYF.

The CDR3 spells CASSQDRGGRASETQYF. CDR3 in DNA: TGCGCCAGCAGCCAAGATAGGGGCGGGAGGGCCTCAGAGACCCAGTACTTC. The rearrangement links TRBV4-1 to TRBJ2-5; 9 bases match TRBD2. Germline V gene sequence: CDR1 MGHRA, CDR2 YSYEKL. The CDR3 totals 17 residues. With V trimmed by 0 bases and J by 4 bases, 9 bases remained unmatched.

This clone has only one observation. V usage is TRBV6-5 and J usage is TRBJ1-2; D gene unclear. The V end was cut by 8 bases, the J end by 2 bases, with 9 bases between. CDR3 length equals 12 residues. Germline-derived CDR1 and CDR2 are MNHEY and SVGAGI. The CDR3 nucleotides are TGTGCCAGCGTGTACAAAAACTATGGCTACACCTTC. Protein: CASVYKNYGYTF.

The chain joins TRBV18 to TRBJ1-1; perhaps TRBD1 as D (5 bases). This CDR3 has 16 residues. V was trimmed by 3 bases and J by 4 bases, leaving 18 bases between them. Germline V CDR1 and CDR2: KGHSH, LQKENI. The CDR3 coding sequence is TGTGCCAGCTCACCCCAACGTCCTGGGCAGGGCACTGAAGCTTTCTTT. This codes for CASSPQRPGQGTEAFF.

The chain uses TRBV12-3 or TRBV12-4 and TRBJ2-1, with 8 bases that match TRBD2. This CDR3 spans 13 amino acids. The ends lost 6 bases at V and 4 bases at J; junction bases unmatched: 2. The CDR3 sequence is CASRGTSYNEQFF. CDR3 nucleotides: TGTGCCAGCAGGGGGACTAGTTACAATGAGCAGTTCTTC.

The J gene is TRBJ1-1, the V gene TRBV6-1; tentative D call: TRBD1 (5 bases). Germline assignment: CDR1 MNHNS and CDR2 SASEGT. V dropped 3 bases and J dropped 5 bases, with 13 bases sitting between them. This CDR3 spans 14 amino acids. The CDR3 region is CASSEMWGDTEAFF. The CDR3 coding sequence is TGTGCCAGCAGTGAGATGTGGGGGGATACTGAAGCTTTCTTT.

V is TRBV19 and J is TRBJ2-7, with 7 bases that match TRBD2. With 2 bases clipped from V and 3 bases from J, the junction kept 1 base outside the gene matches. The germline CDR1 and CDR2 sequences are LNHDA and SQIVND (reference sequence). CDR3 length equals 13 residues. The CDR3 loop is CASSITSDYEQYF. CDR3 coding DNA: TGTGCCAGTAGTATAACTAGCGACTACGAGCAGTACTTC.

This clone was recorded once. The rearrangement links TRBV5-4 to TRBJ1-4; a possible D gene is TRBD1 (5 bases). Germline V lookup: CDR1 SGHNT, CDR2 YYREEE (reference sequence). V dropped 2 bases and J dropped 7 bases, with 9 bases sitting between them. This CDR3 contains 13 residues. CDR3 nucleotides: TGTGCCAGCAGCTTAAGGGGTTCTGAAAAACTGTTTTTT. Its protein product is CASSLRGSEKLFF. The variable domain in full, with the rest retrieved from reference TRBV5-4 and TRBJ1-4, is ETGVTQSPTHLIKTRGQQVTLRCSSQSGHNTVSWYQQALGQGPQFIFQYYREEENGRGNFPPRFSGLQFPNYSSELNVNALELDDSALYLCASSLRGSEKLFFGSGTQLSVL.

The chain is built from TRBV7-6 and TRBJ2-7, with D unclear. The CDR3 is made up of 13 amino acids. V was trimmed by 3 bases and J by 4 bases, leaving 10 bases between them. Per germline, CDR1 SGHVS and CDR2 FNYEAQ. The DNA of the CDR3 is TGTGCCAGCAGCTTGCAGGTGAATTACGAGCAGTACTTC. Amino acid sequence: CASSLQVNYEQYF.

V gene TRBV18 combines with J gene TRBJ1-4; tentative D call: TRBD1 (5 bases). Trimming removed 1 base from V and 12 bases from J, with 15 bases in between. This CDR3 comprises 14 residues. Germline CDR1 is KGHSH and CDR2 is LQKENI. The CDR3 spells CASSPRWGADELFF. The CDR3 DNA is TGTGCCAGCTCACCACGCTGGGGCGCGGATGAACTGTTTTTT.

The V and J genes are TRBV9 and TRBJ1-6; D is uncertain. Germline V gene lookup returns CDR1 SGDLS and CDR2 YYNGEE. The CDR3 is 17 residues long. V lost 0 bases and J lost 8, with 18 bases in between. The CDR3 reads CASSVAGLVGFDSPLHF. DNA of the CDR3: TGTGCCAGCAGCGTAGCAGGACTCGTGGGATTCGATTCACCCCTCCACTTT. Looking up the rest from reference TRBV9 and TRBJ1-6 gives the full variable domain: DSGVTQTPKHLITATGQRVTLRCSPRSGDLSVYWYQQSLDQGLQFLIQYYNGEERAKGNILERFSAQQFPDLHSELNLSSLELGDSALYFCASSVAGLVGFDSPLHFGNGTRLTVT.

The rearrangement links TRBV27 to TRBJ2-3, with no clear D. Trimming took 5 bases from V and 2 from J, leaving 11 bases between them. The CDR3 extends over 14 amino acids. Looked up from germline, CDR1 is MNHEY and CDR2 is SMNVEV (reference sequence). CDR3 bases: TGTGCCAGCAGTCCGAGCAGACTCACAGATACGCAGTATTTT. Protein: CASSPSRLTDTQYF.

This sequence joins TRBV6-5 and TRBJ2-2; 8 positions match TRBD2. J gave up 6 bases and V 6 bases, and 6 bases lay outside the gene matches. Germline assignment: CDR1 MNHEY and CDR2 SVGAGI. The CDR3 is made up of 14 amino acids. For the CDR3, the DNA is TGTGCCAGCAGCCTTAGCGGGATCCCCGGGGAGCTGTTTTTT. This codes for CASSLSGIPGELFF.

This chain joins TRBV7-8 and TRBJ2-7, with D possibly matching TRBD2 (5 bases). The germline V gene encodes CDR1 SGHVS and CDR2 FQNEAQ. The CDR3 has 18 residues. Deletions cut 0 bases from V and 0 bases from J, with 18 bases between. CDR3 loop: CASSLALTIGLSSYEQYV. CDR3 nucleotide sequence: TGTGCCAGCAGCTTAGCGCTTACGATCGGACTGAGCTCCTACGAGCAGTACGTC.

The chain has TRBV18 and TRBJ2-7; possible D gene TRBD2, 5 bases. Germline CDR1 is KGHSH and CDR2 is LQKENI. Trimming shortened V by 2 bases and J by 5 bases, and 16 bases separated the two germline ends. The CDR3 covers 15 residues. The CDR3 loop reads CASSPNGMKADEQYV. The CDR3 DNA sequence: TGTGCCAGCTCACCAAACGGGATGAAAGCCGACGAGCAGTACGTC.

The chain couples TRBV5-1 to TRBJ2-3; weak D call: TRBD2 (5 bases). Trimming cost V 4 bases and J 3 bases, with 15 bases left between them. CDR3 length: 15 amino acids. Per the germline V gene, CDR1 is SGHRS and CDR2 is YFSETQ. The CDR3 spells CASSTDEPGTDTQYF. CDR3 nucleotides: TGCGCCAGCAGCACGGACGAACCGGGGACAGATACGCAGTATTTT.

The chain uses TRBV9 and TRBJ2-2; D uncertain. Trimming left V 4 bases short and J 11 bases short, with 15 bases between. Germline-derived CDR1 and CDR2 are SGDLS and YYNGEE. The CDR3 runs 13 residues. CDR3 protein: CASSPAVHTELFF. CDR3 sequence (DNA): TGTGCCAGCAGCCCCGCAGTTCACACCGAGCTGTTTTTT.

The V and J genes are TRBV10-3 and TRBJ2-4, with 7 bases lining up with TRBD1. J lost 6 bases, V lost 3 bases, and 5 bases had no gene match. This CDR3 region has 14 residues. Per germline, CDR1 ENHRY and CDR2 SYGVKD. In DNA, the CDR3 is TGTGCCATCAGTGATTCGAACAGGGGAAACATTCAGTACTTC. Protein product: CAISDSNRGNIQYF.

Here the CDR3 DNA reads TGTGCCTCCAGGGCTGCTGGGGCCAACGTCCTGACTTTC. It yields the protein CASRAAGANVLTF. The chain has TRBV30 and TRBJ2-6; a possible D gene is TRBD1 (5 bases). The CDR3 sequence is 13 residues long. CDR1 is GTSNPN, CDR2 SVGIG, per germline (reference sequence). V shed 7 bases and J shed 2 bases, with 9 bases lying between them.

This clone is a singleton in its sample. CDR3 in DNA: TGTGCCAGCAGCCCGGGAATGGCCGGGGAGCTGTTTTTT. It translates to CASSPGMAGELFF. V gene TRBV13 combines with J gene TRBJ2-2, with a possible D match to TRBD2 (5 bases). There are 13 residues in the CDR3. Trimming stripped 5 bases from V and 6 bases from J, with 10 bases between. Germline lookup yields CDR1 PRHDT and CDR2 FYEKMQ (reference sequence).

The rearrangement links TRBV2 to TRBJ2-1; TRBD2 aligns across 8 bases. Looked up from germline, CDR1 is SNHLY and CDR2 is FYNNEI. This CDR3 contains 11 residues. Germline trimming cut 5 bases from V and 14 bases from J; bases unmatched to any gene: 5. The CDR3 DNA reads TGTGCCAGCAGTCCCGGGACTAGTGAGTTCTTC. Encoded protein: CASSPGTSEFF.

The chain has TRBV11-1 and TRBJ2-3, with 7 bases that match TRBD1. After removal of 2 bases from V and 0 bases from J, the junction contained 2 bases not matched to a gene. Germline V lookup: CDR1 SGHAT, CDR2 FQDESV (reference sequence). The CDR3 runs to 15 residues. The CDR3 is CASSLKGASTDTQYF. DNA for the CDR3: TGTGCCAGCAGCTTAAAGGGGGCTAGCACAGATACGCAGTATTTT.

The V call is TRBV27, the J call TRBJ1-2; no definite D call. There are 13 residues in the CDR3. With 4 bases removed from V and 3 bases from J, the gap between germline ends came to 9 bases. In germline, CDR1 is MNHEY, CDR2 SMNVEV (reference sequence). CDR3 nucleotides: TGTGCCAGCAGTTCCCCCCCGTACTATGGCTACACCTTC. The encoded protein is CASSSPPYYGYTF.

This rearrangement joins TRBV3-1 (or the pseudogene TRBV3-2) to TRBJ2-5; D possibly corresponds to TRBD2 (5 bases). Germline-derived CDR1 and CDR2 are LGHDT and YNNKEL (reference sequence). V lost 4 bases and J 1 base, leaving 10 bases between the germline ends. This CDR3 contains 14 residues. The DNA for the CDR3 is TGTGCCAGCAGCCTTAGTACTAGCCAAGAGACCCAGTACTTC. Encoded protein: CASSLSTSQETQYF.

This clone came up once. CDR3: CASSLNRDTSYEQYV. DNA for the CDR3: TGTGCCAGCAGCCTGAACCGGGACACCTCCTACGAGCAGTACGTC. This rearrangement joins TRBV5-8 to TRBJ2-7; D might be TRBD1 (6 bases). The CDR3 covers 15 residues. The V and J ends lost 4 bases and 0 bases respectively, with 14 bases between them. Germline values: CDR1 SGHTS, CDR2 YDEGEE.

The genes are TRBV2 and TRBJ2-7; D not resolved. The CDR3 length is 12 residues. V was pared by 6 bases and J by 3 bases, with 9 bases between. Germline loops: CDR1 SNHLY, CDR2 FYNNEI. CDR3 amino acids: CASSSTNYEQYF. CDR3 bases: TGTGCCAGCAGCTCTACGAACTACGAGCAGTACTTC.